These 29 T cell receptor beta chains were sequenced from one sample in a study of naive and memory T cell subsets (dated by TCRdb to the late 2010s). The library was produced with UMI-ligation and nested PCR. The reads were generated on an Illumina MiSeq. The beta constant-region primer was an equimolar mix of two oligonucleotides covering both TRBC1 and TRBC2. TCRdb reanalyzed the raw reads on its own, using fastp at Q25 for trimming and MiXCR for clone calling, and kept in-frame beta chains. Rows are combined by CDR3 protein, so each entry shows the most common genes and DNA. The sample table contains some 150,000 distinct CDR3 sequences; only one count was recorded for over 15% of them. The top ten clones comprise more than 0.13% of the sample. The sequencing input was naive CD4+ T cells from blood. The cell subset or site label, as the study defines it: naive T cells, CD45RA high CD27+. These receptors all stem from a human donor in good health.

The V and J genes are TRBV3-1 and TRBJ2-5; the match to TRBD1 covers 7 bases. Trimming took 0 bases from V and 6 from J; bases not matched to a gene: 7. This CDR3 is 15 amino acids long. Germline CDR1 is LGHDT and CDR2 is YNNKEL (reference sequence). CDR3 sequence: CASSQDLQGMKTQYF. CDR3 coding DNA: TGTGCCAGCAGCCAAGATCTACAGGGGATGAAGACCCAGTACTTC.

The sample holds many counts of this clonotype. The chain couples TRBV29-1 to TRBJ1-2; D not certain. V lost 3 bases, J lost 5 bases, and 16 bases lay in between. The CDR3 extends over 14 amino acids. Germline CDR1 SQVTM, CDR2 ANQGSEA. CDR3 bases: TGCAGCGTTGATGAGGAGGTCGAAGTTTATGGCTACACCTTC. Encoded protein: CSVDEEVEVYGYTF.

This clonotype was counted only a few times. This chain joins TRBV3-1 and TRBJ2-7, with D hard to call. The CDR3 is made up of 14 amino acids. Germline V CDR1 and CDR2: LGHDT, YNNKEL (reference sequence). Trimming removed 0 bases from V and 0 bases from J, with 6 bases in between. The CDR3 DNA reads TGTGCCAGCAGCCAAGAACATCGCTCCTACGAGCAGTACTTC. As protein: CASSQEHRSYEQYF.

This clonotype has just a few counts. The V and J genes are TRBV7-2 and TRBJ2-1; 14 nucleotides line up with TRBD2. Per germline, CDR1 SGHTA and CDR2 FQGNSA. The J segment lost 8 bases and the V segment lost 5 bases, leaving 17 bases of the junction unmatched. The CDR3 is 19 residues long. The CDR3 loop is CASSGGTSGSVPSYHEQFF. DNA of the CDR3: TGTGCCAGCAGCGGGGGGACTAGCGGGAGTGTCCCGAGCTATCATGAGCAGTTCTTC. Drawing the rest from reference TRBV7-2 and TRBJ2-1, the complete variable domain is GAGVSQSPSNKVTEKGKDVELRCDPISGHTALYWYRQSLGQGLEFLIYFQGNSAPDKSGLPSDRFSAERTGGSVSTLTIQRTQQEDSAVYLCASSGGTSGSVPSYHEQFFGPGTRLTVL.

This clonotype was counted a few times. The chain links TRBV5-1 to TRBJ1-4; D gene uncertain. The CDR3 has 14 residues. The germline V gene has CDR1 SGHRS and CDR2 YFSETQ. V gave up 4 bases and J gave up 0 bases, with 7 bases separating them. The CDR3 here is CASSPQATNEKLFF. DNA of the CDR3: TGCGCCAGCAGCCCTCAGGCAACTAATGAAAAACTGTTTTTT.

At least ten counts were recorded for this clonotype. J is TRBJ2-1 and V is TRBV5-1, with D tentatively TRBD1 or TRBD2 (5 bases each). Trimming pared 5 bases from V and 8 bases from J, leaving 14 bases between. Per germline, CDR1 SGHRS and CDR2 YFSETQ. This CDR3 is 13 amino acids long. CDR3 sequence (DNA): TGCGCCAGCAGAAGGACTGGGGCCCATGAGCAGTTCTTC. The encoded protein is CASRRTGAHEQFF.

In its sample, this clonotype was seen a few times. This chain uses TRBV2 with TRBJ1-6, with D maybe TRBD1 (6 bases). The V and J ends lost 6 bases and 7 bases respectively, with 16 bases between them. This CDR3 is built from 15 residues. In germline, CDR1 is SNHLY, CDR2 FYNNEI. DNA for the CDR3: TGTGCCAGCAGCCCCCTGGGGCAGGGGAATTCACCCCTCCACTTT. Translation gives CASSPLGQGNSPLHF. Using reference TRBV2 and TRBJ1-6 for the parts outside the CDR3, the full variable domain is EPEVTQTPSHQVTQMGQEVILRCVPISNHLYFYWYRQILGQKVEFLVSFYNNEISEKSEIFDDQFSVERPDGSNFTLKIRSTKLEDSAMYFCASSPLGQGNSPLHFGNGTRLTVT.

This clonotype has more than one count but fewer than ten. The chain uses TRBV2 and TRBJ2-2; D is undetermined. The CDR3 spans 14 residues. Germline V CDR1 and CDR2: SNHLY, FYNNEI. Trimming cost V 3 bases and J 4 bases, with 9 bases left between them. The CDR3 DNA reads TGTGCCAGCAGTGAGAGACGGAGCACCGGGGAGCTGTTTTTT. It specifies CASSERRSTGELFF. Full variable domain (rest looked up from reference TRBV2 and TRBJ2-2): EPEVTQTPSHQVTQMGQEVILRCVPISNHLYFYWYRQILGQKVEFLVSFYNNEISEKSEIFDDQFSVERPDGSNFTLKIRSTKLEDSAMYFCASSERRSTGELFFGEGSRLTVL.

This clonotype was seen at least ten times. In nucleotides, the CDR3 is TGCGCCAGCAGCATAACGACGGACAGGGTAGCTGGGGCCAACGTCCTGACTTTC. Amino acids: CASSITTDRVAGANVLTF. The chain employs TRBV5-1 and TRBJ2-6; 8 bases are a match to TRBD1. This CDR3 has 18 amino acids. Germline CDR1 and CDR2: SGHRS and YFSETQ. J gave up 2 bases and V 4 bases, and 11 bases lay outside the gene matches.

This clonotype was recorded at least ten times. The V call is TRBV25-1, the J call TRBJ2-5; TRBD2 matches at 8 bases. Germline V gene data show CDR1 as MGHDK and CDR2 as SYGVNS. This CDR3 comprises 13 residues. J lost 5 bases, V lost 6 bases, and 5 bases had no gene match. CDR3 residues: CASSVAGRETQYF. The CDR3 nucleotides are TGTGCCAGCAGCGTAGCGGGACGGGAGACCCAGTACTTC. Full variable domain (rest looked up from reference TRBV25-1 and TRBJ2-5): EADIYQTPRYLVIGTGKKITLECSQTMGHDKMYWYQQDPGMELHLIHYSYGVNSTEKGDLSSESTVSRIRTEHFPLTLESARPSHTSQYLCASSVAGRETQYFGPGTRLLVL.

The chain employs TRBV20-1 and TRBJ2-7, with 11 bases fitting TRBD2. Germline-derived CDR1 and CDR2 are DFQATT and SNEGSKA (reference sequence). The CDR3 length is 14 residues. The ends lost 5 bases at V and 6 bases at J; junction bases unmatched: 9. The CDR3 DNA is TGCAGTGCTGTTAGCGGGAGGGCCCTTCGCGAGCAGTACTTC. This encodes CSAVSGRALREQYF.

This chain links TRBV20-1 with TRBJ2-1; TRBD2 aligns across 10 bases. Trimming took 3 bases from V and 4 from J; bases not matched to a gene: 6. The CDR3 contains 15 residues. Germline V gives CDR1 DFQATT, CDR2 SNEGSKA (reference sequence). CDR3 amino acids: CSASDSGRLYNEQFF. Here the CDR3 DNA reads TGCAGTGCTAGCGATAGCGGGAGGCTTTACAATGAGCAGTTCTTC.

This clonotype was seen more than once but under ten times. The chain combines TRBV29-1 with TRBJ1-1; D gene ambiguous. The V end was cut by 1 base, the J end by 5 bases, with 14 bases between. The CDR3 runs to 14 residues. Germline V gives CDR1 SQVTM, CDR2 ANQGSEA. The CDR3 here is CSVEGQQVGTEAFF. CDR3 bases: TGCAGCGTTGAAGGCCAGCAGGTAGGGACTGAAGCTTTCTTT.

This clonotype has more than one count but fewer than ten. The chain uses TRBV20-1 and TRBJ2-4, with 14 nucleotides matching TRBD2. The germline V gene has CDR1 DFQATT and CDR2 SNEGSKA (reference sequence). Trimming cost V 0 bases and J 6 bases; bases outside gene matches: 7. The CDR3 is 17 residues long. The CDR3 sequence: CSARDAGLAGGRNIQYF. CDR3 nucleotides: TGCAGTGCTAGAGATGCCGGACTAGCGGGAGGAAGAAACATTCAGTACTTC.

The rearrangement links TRBV29-1 to TRBJ2-3; 9 bases align to TRBD2. CDR3 size: 14 residues. V lost 6 bases, J lost 0 bases, and 4 bases stayed unmatched. The germline CDR1 and CDR2 sequences are SQVTM and ANQGSEA. The CDR3 is CSVAGTSSTDTQYF. The CDR3 bases are TGCAGCGTAGCCGGGACTAGCAGCACAGATACGCAGTATTTT.

The gene calls are TRBV5-1 and TRBJ1-1; tentative D call: TRBD1 (5 bases). V lost 3 bases to trimming and J lost 6 bases, with 12 bases between them. CDR1 is SGHRS, CDR2 YFSETQ, per germline. The CDR3 runs to 13 residues. This CDR3 reads CASSWGWGAEAFF. The CDR3 nucleotides are TGCGCCAGCAGCTGGGGTTGGGGGGCTGAAGCTTTCTTT.

The rearrangement joins TRBV3-1 to TRBJ1-6, with 9 bases fitting TRBD1. The CDR3 contains 16 residues. V lost 3 bases, J lost 10 bases, and 10 bases stayed unmatched. Germline CDR1 and CDR2: LGHDT and YNNKEL (reference sequence). CDR3 in DNA: TGTGCCAGCAGCCACAGCTCGGGGACAGGGCGATCACCCCTCCACTTT. Protein: CASSHSSGTGRSPLHF. Looking up the rest from reference TRBV3-1 and TRBJ1-6 gives the full variable domain: DTAVSQTPKYLVTQMGNDKSIKCEQNLGHDTMYWYKQDSKKFLKIMFSYNNKELIINETVPNRFSPKSPDKAHLNLHINSLELGDSAVYFCASSHSSGTGRSPLHFGNGTRLTVT.

This clonotype was seen more than once but under ten times. The rearrangement links TRBV4-2 to TRBJ1-2; D remains unclear. Trimming shortened V by 0 bases and J by 10 bases, and 12 bases separated the two germline ends. The length of the CDR3 is 13 residues. Germline V gene sequence: CDR1 LGHNA, CDR2 YNFKEQ. In nucleotides, the CDR3 is TGTGCCAGCAGCCAAGACTGGACGGGTGACTACACCTTC. This codes for CASSQDWTGDYTF.

The chain has TRBV29-1 and TRBJ2-1; the D gene is possibly TRBD2 (6 bases). Germline V gene lookup returns CDR1 SQVTM and CDR2 ANQGSEA. The CDR3 has 16 amino acids. The germline V and J ends were trimmed by 1 base and 4 bases, with 17 bases remaining between them. CDR3 in DNA: TGCAGCGTTGAAGTGAGAAGCGGGTCAGGGTACAATGAGCAGTTCTTC. Translation: CSVEVRSGSGYNEQFF.

In DNA, the CDR3 is TGTGCCAGCAGCTCGGTATGGCTCCCCATCTACAATGAGCAGTTCTTC. Translating it yields CASSSVWLPIYNEQFF. The chain has TRBV12-3 or TRBV12-4 and TRBJ2-1, with no clear D. The V end lost 6 bases, the J end lost 3 bases, and 18 bases lay between the germline ends. This CDR3 contains 16 residues.

This clonotype was observed a few times. V is TRBV19 and J is TRBJ2-7; D is unresolved. Trimming removed 0 bases from V and 1 base from J, with 10 bases in between. Germline V lookup: CDR1 LNHDA, CDR2 SQIVND (reference sequence). The CDR3 extends over 15 amino acids. This CDR3 reads CASSIDLGGSYEQYF. CDR3 nucleotides: TGTGCCAGTAGTATAGATTTGGGCGGATCCTACGAGCAGTACTTC.

This chain joins TRBV6-2 or TRBV6-3 and TRBJ2-7; D might be TRBD1 (6 bases). CDR1 is MNHEY and CDR2 is SVGEGT in the germline V gene. Trimming pared 3 bases from V and 10 bases from J, leaving 19 bases between. CDR3 length: 14 amino acids. CDR3 sequence reads: CASSYRLADRGQYF. CDR3 nucleotide sequence: TGTGCCAGCAGTTATCGGCTTGCGGACAGAGGACAGTACTTC.

Only one count was recorded for this clonotype. This clone may be a read error of a much larger clone one base away. V usage is TRBV7-2 and J usage is TRBJ2-7, with 11 bases aligning to TRBD2. The V segment lost 1 base and the J segment 7 bases; nucleotides outside the gene matches: 9. The germline gives CDR1 SGHTA, CDR2 FQGNSA. This CDR3 comprises 16 residues. The chain's CDR3 is CASSLDLTSGKWEQYF. Written as DNA, the CDR3 is TGTGCCAGCAGCTTAGATTTGACTAGCGGGAAGTGGGAGCAGTACTTC.

This clonotype was picked up a small number of times. This chain links TRBV7-2 with TRBJ2-5; the D gene is possibly TRBD1 (6 bases). The CDR3 is made up of 16 amino acids. V was clipped by 0 bases and J by 4 bases, with 15 bases between them. Germline values: CDR1 SGHTA, CDR2 FQGNSA. CDR3 bases: TGTGCCAGCAGCTTAGCGTTAGGCAGGGGTGGAGAGACCCAGTACTTC. Residues: CASSLALGRGGETQYF.

This clonotype was counted only a few times. V and J are TRBV28 and TRBJ2-7; weak D call: TRBD1 (6 bases). The V gene lost 6 bases and the J gene lost 6 bases, with 18 bases spanning the gap. Germline lookup yields CDR1 MDHEN and CDR2 SYDVKM. This CDR3 is 14 amino acids long. In nucleotides, the CDR3 is TGTGCCAGCAGCCTACCGGGGCAGGGGTTCGAGCAGTACTTC. Translation: CASSLPGQGFEQYF.

This clonotype was picked up a small number of times. The chain recombines TRBV29-1 with TRBJ2-5; either TRBD1 or TRBD2 may supply D (5 bases each). The V end lost 4 bases, the J end lost 5 bases, and 14 bases lay between the germline ends. There are 13 residues in the CDR3. Germline CDR1 reads SQVTM; CDR2 reads ANQGSEA. CDR3 residues: CSVGGQGGETQYF. DNA of the CDR3: TGCAGCGTTGGAGGGCAGGGCGGCGAGACCCAGTACTTC.

The chain carries TRBV6-2 or TRBV6-3 and TRBJ2-3, with TRBD1 matching 8 bases. CDR1 and CDR2 (germline): MNHEY, SVGEGT. This CDR3 has 17 residues. Losses at the gene ends were 0 bases for V and 1 base for J; bases not matched to a gene: 6. CDR3 nucleotide sequence: TGTGCCAGCAGTTACTCGACGGACAGGGCTGGCACAGATACGCAGTATTTT. Amino acids: CASSYSTDRAGTDTQYF.

There are a few counts of this clonotype. J is TRBJ2-1 and V is TRBV10-3, with TRBD2 as a possible D gene (6 bases). The CDR3 has 18 residues. Germline V gene lookup returns CDR1 ENHRY and CDR2 SYGVKD. Between the trimmed V and J ends, which lost 0 bases and 4 bases, there was a span of 19 bases. In nucleotides, the CDR3 is TGTGCCATCAGTGAGTCTTCCGGGAGAGGGGCCCTATACAATGAGCAGTTCTTC. Translating gives CAISESSGRGALYNEQFF.

This clonotype was counted at least ten times. V gene TRBV12-3 or TRBV12-4 combines with J gene TRBJ1-5, with D tentatively TRBD1 (5 bases). The ends were cut back, 2 bases at V and 3 bases at J, with 8 bases in the middle. This CDR3 has 14 amino acids. In nucleotides, the CDR3 is TGTGCCAGCAGTTTAACGGGGGACAATCAGCCCCAGCATTTT. It is translated as CASSLTGDNQPQHF.